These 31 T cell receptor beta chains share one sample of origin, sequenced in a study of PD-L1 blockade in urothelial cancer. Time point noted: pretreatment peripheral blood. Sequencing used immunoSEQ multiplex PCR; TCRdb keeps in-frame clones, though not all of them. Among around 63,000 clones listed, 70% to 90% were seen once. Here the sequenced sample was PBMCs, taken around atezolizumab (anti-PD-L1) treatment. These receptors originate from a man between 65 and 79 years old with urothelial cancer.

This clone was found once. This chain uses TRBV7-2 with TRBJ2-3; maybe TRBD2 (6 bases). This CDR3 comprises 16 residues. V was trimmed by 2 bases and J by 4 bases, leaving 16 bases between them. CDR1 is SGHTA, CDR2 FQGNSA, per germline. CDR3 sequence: CASSLKGGRAADTQYF. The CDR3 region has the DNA TGTGCCAGCAGCTTAAAGGGAGGCAGGGCGGCAGATACGCAGTATTTT.

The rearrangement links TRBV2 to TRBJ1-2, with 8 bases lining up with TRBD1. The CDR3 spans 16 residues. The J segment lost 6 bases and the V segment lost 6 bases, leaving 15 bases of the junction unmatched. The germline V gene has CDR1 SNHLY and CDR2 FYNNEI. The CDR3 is CASSASLRDRSHGYTF. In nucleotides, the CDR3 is TGTGCCAGCAGCGCCAGCCTCCGGGACAGGAGCCATGGCTACACCTTC.

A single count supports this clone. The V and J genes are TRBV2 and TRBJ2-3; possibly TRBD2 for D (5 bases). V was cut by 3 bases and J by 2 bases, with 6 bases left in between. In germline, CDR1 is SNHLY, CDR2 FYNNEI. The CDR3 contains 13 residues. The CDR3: CASSEEATDTQYF. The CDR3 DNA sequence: TGTGCCAGCAGTGAGGAGGCCACAGATACGCAGTATTTT. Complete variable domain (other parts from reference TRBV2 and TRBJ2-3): EPEVTQTPSHQVTQMGQEVILRCVPISNHLYFYWYRQILGQKVEFLVSFYNNEISEKSEIFDDQFSVERPDGSNFTLKIRSTKLEDSAMYFCASSEEATDTQYFGPGTRLTVL.

The DNA of the CDR3 is TGCAGCGTTGAGTTGCTAGCGGGAGTCATAGATACGCAGTATTTT. Its translation: CSVELLAGVIDTQYF. The genes are TRBV29-1 and TRBJ2-3; 10 bases map to TRBD2. Losses at the gene ends were 3 bases for V and 5 bases for J; bases not matched to a gene: 8. This CDR3 region has 15 residues. Germline V gives CDR1 SQVTM, CDR2 ANQGSEA.

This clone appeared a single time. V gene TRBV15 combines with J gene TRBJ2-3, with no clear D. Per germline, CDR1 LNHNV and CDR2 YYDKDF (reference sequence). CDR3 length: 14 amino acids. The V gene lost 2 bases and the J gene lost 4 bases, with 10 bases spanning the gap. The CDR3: CATSRNFESDTQYF. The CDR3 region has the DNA TGTGCCACCAGCAGAAATTTTGAGTCAGATACGCAGTATTTT.

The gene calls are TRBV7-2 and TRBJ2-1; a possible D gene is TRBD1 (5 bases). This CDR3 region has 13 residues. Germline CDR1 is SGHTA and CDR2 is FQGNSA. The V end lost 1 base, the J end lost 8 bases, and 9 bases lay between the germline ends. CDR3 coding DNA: TGTGCCAGCAGCTTAGTTTGGGGCGATGAGCAGTTCTTC. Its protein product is CASSLVWGDEQFF.

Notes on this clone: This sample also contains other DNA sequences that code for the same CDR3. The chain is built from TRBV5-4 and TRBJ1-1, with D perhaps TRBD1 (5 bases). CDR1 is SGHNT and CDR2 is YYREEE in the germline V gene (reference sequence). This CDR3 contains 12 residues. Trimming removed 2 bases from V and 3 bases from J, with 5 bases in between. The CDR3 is CASSLGDTEAFF. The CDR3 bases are TGTGCCAGCAGCTTAGGGGACACTGAAGCTTTCTTT.

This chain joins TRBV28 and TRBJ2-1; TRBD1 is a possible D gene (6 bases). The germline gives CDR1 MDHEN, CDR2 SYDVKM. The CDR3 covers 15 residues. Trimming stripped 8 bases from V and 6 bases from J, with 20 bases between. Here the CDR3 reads CASGGPRSGSNEQFF. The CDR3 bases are TGTGCCAGCGGGGGCCCACGCTCAGGGAGCAATGAGCAGTTCTTC.

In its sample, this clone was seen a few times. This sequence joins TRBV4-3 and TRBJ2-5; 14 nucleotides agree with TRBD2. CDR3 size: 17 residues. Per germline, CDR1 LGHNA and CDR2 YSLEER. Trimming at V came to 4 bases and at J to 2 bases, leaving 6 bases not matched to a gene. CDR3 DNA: TGCGCCAGCAGCCCCTCGACTAGCGGGAGGGTACAAGAGACCCAGTACTTC. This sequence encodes CASSPSTSGRVQETQYF.

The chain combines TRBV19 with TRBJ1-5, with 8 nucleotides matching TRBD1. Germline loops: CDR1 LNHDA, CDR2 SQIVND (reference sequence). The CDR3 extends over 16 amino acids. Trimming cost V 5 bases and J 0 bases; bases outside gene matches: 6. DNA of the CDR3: TGTGCCAGTAGTTCCCGCGACAGGGGTAGCAATCAGCCCCAGCATTTT. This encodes CASSSRDRGSNQPQHF.

CDR3 bases: TGCGCCAGCAGCTTGGCCAAAGGTCCGGGAACCTACGAGCAGTACTTC. Its protein is CASSLAKGPGTYEQYF. The chain couples TRBV5-1 to TRBJ2-7; TRBD2 might be the D (5 bases). V was cut by 0 bases and J by 2 bases, with 15 bases left in between. This CDR3 has 16 residues. Germline assignment: CDR1 SGHRS and CDR2 YFSETQ.

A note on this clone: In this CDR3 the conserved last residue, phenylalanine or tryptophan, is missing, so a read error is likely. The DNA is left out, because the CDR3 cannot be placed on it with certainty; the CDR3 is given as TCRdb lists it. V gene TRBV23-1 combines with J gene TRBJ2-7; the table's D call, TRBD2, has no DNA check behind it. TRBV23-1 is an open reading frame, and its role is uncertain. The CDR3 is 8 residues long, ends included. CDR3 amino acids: CASSQSRS.

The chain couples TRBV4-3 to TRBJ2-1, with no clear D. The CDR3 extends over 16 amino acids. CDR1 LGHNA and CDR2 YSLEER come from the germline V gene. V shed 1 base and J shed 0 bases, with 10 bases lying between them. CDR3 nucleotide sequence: TGCGCCAGCAGCCAAGGTTATAGCATCTCCTACAATGAGCAGTTCTTC. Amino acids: CASSQGYSISYNEQFF.

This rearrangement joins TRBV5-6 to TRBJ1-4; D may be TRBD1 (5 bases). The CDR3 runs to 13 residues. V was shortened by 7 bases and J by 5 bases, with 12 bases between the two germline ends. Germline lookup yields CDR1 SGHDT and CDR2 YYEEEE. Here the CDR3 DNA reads TGTGCCAGCCCGGGGGGGAAAAATGAAAAACTGTTTTTT. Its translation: CASPGGKNEKLFF.

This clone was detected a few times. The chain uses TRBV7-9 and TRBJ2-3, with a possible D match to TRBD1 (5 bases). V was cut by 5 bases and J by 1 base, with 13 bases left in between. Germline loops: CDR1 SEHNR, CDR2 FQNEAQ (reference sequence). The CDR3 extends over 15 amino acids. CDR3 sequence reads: CASSQQALGTDTQYF. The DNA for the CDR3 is TGTGCCAGCAGCCAACAGGCCTTAGGCACAGATACGCAGTATTTT.

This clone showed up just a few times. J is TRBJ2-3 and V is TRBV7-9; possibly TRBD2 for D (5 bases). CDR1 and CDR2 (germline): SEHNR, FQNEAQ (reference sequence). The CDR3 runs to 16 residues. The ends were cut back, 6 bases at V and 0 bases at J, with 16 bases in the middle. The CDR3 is CASSSLWAGSTDTQYF. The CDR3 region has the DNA TGTGCCAGCAGTTCGCTTTGGGCGGGTAGCACAGATACGCAGTATTTT.

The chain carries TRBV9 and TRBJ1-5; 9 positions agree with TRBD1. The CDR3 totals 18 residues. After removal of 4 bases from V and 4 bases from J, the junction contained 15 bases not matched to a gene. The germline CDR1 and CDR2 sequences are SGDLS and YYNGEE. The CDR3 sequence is CASSLDEGDRARNQPQHF. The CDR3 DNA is TGTGCCAGCAGCTTAGATGAAGGGGACAGGGCTAGAAATCAGCCCCAGCATTTT. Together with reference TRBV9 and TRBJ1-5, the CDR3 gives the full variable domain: DSGVTQTPKHLITATGQRVTLRCSPRSGDLSVYWYQQSLDQGLQFLIQYYNGEERAKGNILERFSAQQFPDLHSELNLSSLELGDSALYFCASSLDEGDRARNQPQHFGDGTRLSIL.

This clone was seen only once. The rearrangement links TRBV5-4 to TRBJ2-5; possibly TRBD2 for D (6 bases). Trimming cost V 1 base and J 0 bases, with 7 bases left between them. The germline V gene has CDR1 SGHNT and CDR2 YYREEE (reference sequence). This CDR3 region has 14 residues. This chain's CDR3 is CASSLWGDQETQYF. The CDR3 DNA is TGTGCCAGCAGCTTGTGGGGGGACCAAGAGACCCAGTACTTC.

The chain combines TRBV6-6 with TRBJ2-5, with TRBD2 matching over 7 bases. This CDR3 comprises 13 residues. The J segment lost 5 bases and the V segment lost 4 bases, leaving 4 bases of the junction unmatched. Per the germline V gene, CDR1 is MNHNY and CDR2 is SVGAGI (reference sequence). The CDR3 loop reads CASSWDYAETQYF. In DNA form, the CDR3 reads TGTGCCAGCAGTTGGGACTACGCGGAGACCCAGTACTTC.

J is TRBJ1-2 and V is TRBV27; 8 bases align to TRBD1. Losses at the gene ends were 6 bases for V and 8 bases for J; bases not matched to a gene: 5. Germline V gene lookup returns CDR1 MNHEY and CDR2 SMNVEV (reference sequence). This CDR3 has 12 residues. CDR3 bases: TGTGCCAGCAGGACAGGGGATAGGGGCTACACCTTC. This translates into CASRTGDRGYTF.

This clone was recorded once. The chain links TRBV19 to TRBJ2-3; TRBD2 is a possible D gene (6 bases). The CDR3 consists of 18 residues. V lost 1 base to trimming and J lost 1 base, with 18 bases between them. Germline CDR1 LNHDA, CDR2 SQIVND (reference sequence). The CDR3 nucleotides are TGTGCCAGTAGTATAGCAGCGGGCGACGACTCAGGCACAGATACGCAGTATTTT. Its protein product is CASSIAAGDDSGTDTQYF.

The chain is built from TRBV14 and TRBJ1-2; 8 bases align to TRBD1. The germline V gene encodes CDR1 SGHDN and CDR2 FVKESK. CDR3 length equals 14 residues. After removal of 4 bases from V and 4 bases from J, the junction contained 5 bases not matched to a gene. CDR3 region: CASSPSGTGYGYTF. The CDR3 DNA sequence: TGTGCCAGCAGCCCCTCGGGGACAGGCTATGGCTACACCTTC.

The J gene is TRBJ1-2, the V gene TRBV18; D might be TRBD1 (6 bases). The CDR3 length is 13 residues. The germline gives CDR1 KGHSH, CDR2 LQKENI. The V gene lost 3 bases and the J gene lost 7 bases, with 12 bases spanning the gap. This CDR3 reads CASSPGTLGGYTF. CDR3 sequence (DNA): TGTGCCAGCTCACCTGGGACATTAGGTGGCTACACCTTC.

CDR3 loop: CASSLNRLATQHF. The CDR3 DNA reads TGTGCCAGCAGCTTAAACAGGCTTGCGACCCAGCATTTT. The chain combines TRBV7-8 with TRBJ1-5; D is perhaps TRBD1 (5 bases). Germline CDR1 SGHVS, CDR2 FQNEAQ. Trimming took off 2 bases at V and 11 bases at J, with 13 bases between the two ends. The CDR3 spans 13 residues.

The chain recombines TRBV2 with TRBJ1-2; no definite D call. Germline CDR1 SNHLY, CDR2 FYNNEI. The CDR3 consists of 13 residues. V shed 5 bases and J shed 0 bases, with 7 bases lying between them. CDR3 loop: CASSISANYGYTF. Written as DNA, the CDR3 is TGTGCCAGCAGTATCTCGGCTAACTATGGCTACACCTTC.

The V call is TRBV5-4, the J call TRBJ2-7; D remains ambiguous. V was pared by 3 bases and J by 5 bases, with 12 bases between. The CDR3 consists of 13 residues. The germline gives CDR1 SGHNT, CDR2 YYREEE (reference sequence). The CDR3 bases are TGTGCCAGCAGCTCTAATTCCGAAGACGAGCAGTACTTC. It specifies CASSSNSEDEQYF.

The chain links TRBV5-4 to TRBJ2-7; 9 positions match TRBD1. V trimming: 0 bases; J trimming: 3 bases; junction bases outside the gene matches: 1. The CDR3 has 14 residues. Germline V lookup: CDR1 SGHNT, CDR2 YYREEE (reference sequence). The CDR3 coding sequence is TGTGCCAGCAGCTTGGAGGGACAGGGCTACGAGCAGTACTTC. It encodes CASSLEGQGYEQYF.

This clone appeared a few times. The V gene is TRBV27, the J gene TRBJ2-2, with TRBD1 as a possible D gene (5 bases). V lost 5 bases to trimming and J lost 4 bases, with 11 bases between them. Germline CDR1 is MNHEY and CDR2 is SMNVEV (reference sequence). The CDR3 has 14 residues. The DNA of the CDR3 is TGTGCCAGCAGTATGGGCCAGGGCACCGGGGAGCTGTTTTTT. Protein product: CASSMGQGTGELFF.

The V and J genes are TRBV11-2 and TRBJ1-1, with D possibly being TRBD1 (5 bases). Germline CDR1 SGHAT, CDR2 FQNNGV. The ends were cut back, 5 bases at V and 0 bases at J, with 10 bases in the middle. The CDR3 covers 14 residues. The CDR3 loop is CASSEDRLNTEAFF. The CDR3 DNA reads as TGTGCCAGCAGCGAAGACAGACTGAACACTGAAGCTTTCTTT.

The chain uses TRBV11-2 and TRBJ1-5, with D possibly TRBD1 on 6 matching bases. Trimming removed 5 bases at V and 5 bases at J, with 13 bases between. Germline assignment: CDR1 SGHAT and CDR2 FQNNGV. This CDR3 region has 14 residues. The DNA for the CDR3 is TGTGCCAGCAGCGAGTATGGGGGCCATCAGCCCCAGCATTTT. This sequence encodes CASSEYGGHQPQHF.

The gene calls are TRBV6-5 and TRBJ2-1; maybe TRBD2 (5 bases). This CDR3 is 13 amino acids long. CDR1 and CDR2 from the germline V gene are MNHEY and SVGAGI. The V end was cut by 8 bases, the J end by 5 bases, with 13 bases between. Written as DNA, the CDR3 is TGTGCCAGCCGGGATGTTGGAGACAATGAGCAGTTCTTC. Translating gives CASRDVGDNEQFF.